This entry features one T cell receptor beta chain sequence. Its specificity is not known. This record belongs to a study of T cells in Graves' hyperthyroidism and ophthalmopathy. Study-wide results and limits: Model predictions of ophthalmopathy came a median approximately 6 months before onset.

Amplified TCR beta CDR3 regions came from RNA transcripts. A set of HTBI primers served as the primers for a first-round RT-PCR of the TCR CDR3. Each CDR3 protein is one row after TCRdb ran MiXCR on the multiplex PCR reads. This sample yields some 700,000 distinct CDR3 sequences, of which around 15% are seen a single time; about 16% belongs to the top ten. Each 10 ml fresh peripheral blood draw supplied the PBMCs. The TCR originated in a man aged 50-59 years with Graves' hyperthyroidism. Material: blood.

The CDR3 here is CASSLAGDGYNEQFF. The CDR3 coding sequence is TGTGCCAGCAGCTTAGCGGGAGATGGTTACAATGAGCAGTTCTTC. The chain recombines TRBV11-3 with TRBJ2-1; the D gene is possibly TRBD2 (6 bases). CDR3 size: 15 residues. Germline V gene sequence: CDR1 SGHNT, CDR2 YENEEA. Trimming cost V 1 base and J 4 bases, with 11 bases left between them.